This T cell receptor beta chain was observed in a study of T cells after yellow fever vaccination. This clonotype was recorded many times. Its antigen is as yet unknown. A junction boundary mismatches the germline segment, possibly from a read error. TCRdb analysed the 5' RACE reads with MiXCR anew, one entry per CDR3 protein. The sample lists more than 95,000 distinct CDR3 sequences; 7.4% were seen once. Overall study results and limits: Post-booster repertoires again held most primary-vaccination clones (approximately 96% CD4, roughly 88% CD8).

The receptor comes from a man younger than 35 who received the YFV17D yellow fever vaccine. Sample: CD4+ T cells sorted from PBMCs, taken roughly 10 days after the first yellow fever vaccination.

The CDR3 loop is CASSSGSGGETQYF. The CDR3 DNA follows: TGTGCTAGCAGCTCGGGATCCGGGGGCGAGACCCAGTACTTC. This chain connects TRBV7-7 to TRBJ2-5; D may match TRBD1 or TRBD2 (6 bases each). Germline V gives CDR1 SSHAT, CDR2 FNYEAQ (reference sequence). The CDR3 totals 14 residues.